A selection of T cell receptor beta chains follows, all from one sample in a study of T cell repertoires in ileal Crohn's disease. TCRdb's copy holds only in-frame clones and misses some; the assay was immunoSEQ multiplex PCR. Seen here are some 10,000 clones, roughly 80% observed once, and the top ten hold 18%. Sequenced input: ileal tissue. The receptors were sampled from an adult with Crohn's disease. Both conserved end residues are part of each CDR3. A D gene is named only where the DNA matches it firmly. Size tells how often a clone was seen (once, few, many) or the class of an expanded clone, and some rows leave it out.

size: -; D: -; J: TRBJ1-6; V: TRBV6-6; CDR3: CASKSTGYHNSPLHF; DNA: TGTGCCAGCAAAAGCACAGGGTACCATAATTCACCCCTCCACTTT
size: -; D: TRBD1; J: TRBJ2-2; V: TRBV6-6; CDR3: CASIPTGDRTGELFF; DNA: TGTGCCAGCATCCCGACAGGGGATCGCACCGGGGAGCTGTTTTTT
size: once; D: -; J: TRBJ2-7; V: TRBV27; CDR3: CASSLSAGVGEQYF; DNA: TGTGCCAGCAGTTTATCTGCCGGGGTGGGCGAGCAGTACTTC
size: -; D: -; J: TRBJ1-1; V: TRBV29-1; CDR3: CSVAQGWTEAFF; DNA: TGCAGCGTTGCACAGGGCTGGACTGAAGCTTTCTTT
size: few; D: TRBD1; J: TRBJ1-1; V: TRBV28; CDR3: CASRPQGGNRPNTEAFF; DNA: TGTGCCAGCAGACCCCAGGGGGGAAACCGACCGAACACTGAAGCTTTCTTT
size: -; D: -; J: TRBJ1-4; V: TRBV19; CDR3: CASVDRGSEKLFF; DNA: TGTGCCAGTGTGGACAGAGGAAGTGAAAAACTGTTTTTT
size: -; D: -; J: TRBJ2-7; V: TRBV28; CDR3: CASSENGRLTYEQYF; DNA: TGTGCCAGCAGTGAAAACGGCAGGCTCACCTACGAGCAGTACTTC
size: -; D: TRBD1; J: TRBJ2-7; V: TRBV7-8; CDR3: CASSLGTGGLGSYEQYF; DNA: TGTGCCAGCAGCTTAGGGACAGGGGGCCTGGGGTCCTACGAGCAGTACTTC
size: once; D: -; J: TRBJ1-6; V: TRBV7-8; CDR3: CASSQQGPSSYNSPLHF; DNA: TGTGCCAGCAGTCAACAGGGCCCGAGCTCCTATAATTCACCCCTCCACTTT
size: -; D: -; J: TRBJ1-2; V: TRBV19; CDR3: CASSIDARQIDGYTF; DNA: TGTGCCAGTAGTATAGATGCCCGTCAGATCGATGGCTACACCTTC
size: -; D: -; J: TRBJ1-1; V: TRBV5-1; CDR3: CASSPGRNMNTEAFF; DNA: TGCGCCAGCAGCCCGGGGAGGAATATGAACACTGAAGCCTTCTTT
size: -; D: TRBD1; J: TRBJ1-2; V: TRBV18; CDR3: CASSGTASYGYTF; DNA: TGTGCCAGCTCAGGGACAGCATCCTATGGCTACACCTTC
size: -; D: -; J: TRBJ2-3; V: TRBV5-4; CDR3: CASSLGLVGSTDTQYF; DNA: TGTGCCAGCAGCTTGGGACTAGTGGGGAGCACAGATACGCAGTATTTT
size: -; D: TRBD2; J: TRBJ2-1; V: TRBV4-3; CDR3: CASSQDASGSGDEQFF; DNA: TGCGCCAGCAGCCAAGATGCTAGCGGGAGTGGTGATGAGCAGTTCTTC
size: -; D: TRBD2; J: TRBJ2-2; V: TRBV2; CDR3: CASSDPGLAGEGELFF; DNA: TGTGCCAGCAGTGATCCGGGACTAGCGGGAGAAGGGGAGCTGTTTTTT
size: few; D: TRBD2; J: TRBJ2-1; V: TRBV13; CDR3: CASSSRLAGGPLQFF; DNA: TGTGCCAGCAGCTCCCGACTAGCGGGAGGGCCTCTGCAGTTCTTC
size: -; D: TRBD2; J: TRBJ2-7; V: TRBV4-1; CDR3: CASSRLAGNAYEQYF; DNA: TGCGCCAGCAGCCGACTAGCGGGGAATGCCTACGAGCAGTACTTC
size: -; D: -; J: TRBJ1-2; V: TRBV28; CDR3: CASSLPGGVNYGYTF; DNA: TGTGCCAGCAGTTTACCCGGGGGGGTGAACTATGGCTACACCTTC
size: -; D: -; J: TRBJ2-1; V: TRBV9; CDR3: CASSTQGLSGNEQFF; DNA: TGTGCCAGCAGCACACAGGGGTTGAGCGGGAATGAGCAGTTCTTC
size: -; D: TRBD1; J: TRBJ1-1; V: TRBV2; CDR3: CASRGGQGGTEAFF; DNA: TGTGCCAGCAGGGGAGGACAGGGTGGCACTGAAGCTTTCTTT
size: once; D: -; J: TRBJ1-2; V: TRBV15; CDR3: CATSREDSPYGYTF; DNA: TGTGCCACCAGCAGGGAGGACAGCCCCTATGGCTACACCTTC
size: -; D: -; J: TRBJ2-3; V: TRBV30; CDR3: CAWSGSQHTQYF; DNA: TGTGCCTGGAGTGGAAGCCAACATACGCAGTATTTT
size: -; D: -; J: TRBJ1-1; V: TRBV30; CDR3: CASDRNTEAFF; DNA: TGTGCCTCGGACAGGAACACTGAAGCTTTCTTT
size: -; D: -; J: TRBJ1-4; V: TRBV5-1; CDR3: CASGDGGGNEKLFF; DNA: TGCGCCAGCGGTGATGGCGGGGGTAATGAAAAACTGTTTTTT
size: -; D: -; J: TRBJ1-6; V: TRBV7-2; CDR3: CASSRSYNSPLHF; DNA: TGTGCCAGCAGCCGTAGCTATAATTCACCCCTCCACTTT
size: -; D: -; J: TRBJ1-6; V: TRBV6-5; CDR3: CASSYSTHRAGSPLHF; DNA: TGTGCCAGCAGTTACTCGACTCACAGGGCAGGATCACCCCTCCACTTT
size: few; D: TRBD2; J: TRBJ2-4; V: TRBV11-2; CDR3: CASSSTSGIQYF; DNA: TGTGCCAGCAGCTCGACTAGCGGCATTCAGTACTTC
size: -; D: -; J: TRBJ2-5; V: TRBV18; CDR3: CASSLRQPPGETQYF; DNA: TGTGCCAGCTCACTGCGACAACCGCCGGGGGAGACCCAGTACTTC
size: -; D: TRBD1; J: TRBJ2-7; V: TRBV19; CDR3: CASSIQHRGMQYF; DNA: TGTGCCAGTAGCATCCAACACAGGGGTATGCAGTACTTC
size: -; D: -; J: TRBJ1-2; V: TRBV6-5; CDR3: CASSPRSDGYTF; DNA: TGTGCCAGCAGCCCCCGGAGTGATGGCTACACCTTC
size: -; D: -; J: TRBJ1-4; V: TRBV4-3; CDR3: CASSQDLGATNEKLFF; DNA: TGCGCCAGCAGCCAAGACCTAGGGGCAACTAATGAAAAACTGTTTTTT
size: -; D: TRBD1; J: TRBJ2-1; V: TRBV5-1; CDR3: CASSLIPGQGNEQFF; DNA: TGCGCCAGCAGCCTTATACCGGGACAGGGAAATGAGCAGTTCTTC
size: -; D: TRBD2; J: TRBJ2-7; V: TRBV19; CDR3: CASSATSAVVYEQYF; DNA: TGTGCCAGTAGTGCAACTAGCGCCGTCGTCTACGAGCAGTACTTC
size: -; D: -; J: TRBJ1-5; V: TRBV19; CDR3: CASSIGREGNQPQHF; DNA: TGTGCCAGTAGTATCGGTCGAGAGGGCAATCAGCCCCAGCATTTT
size: -; D: -; J: TRBJ2-6; V: TRBV5-1; CDR3: CASSLVQGNGANVLTF; DNA: TGCGCCAGCAGCTTGGTTCAGGGGAATGGGGCCAACGTCCTGACTTTC
size: -; D: TRBD1; J: TRBJ1-1; V: TRBV5-4; CDR3: CASSGRQGRRDTEAFF; DNA: TGTGCCAGCAGCGGCCGACAGGGTCGGCGGGACACTGAAGCTTTCTTT
size: -; D: -; J: TRBJ2-1; V: TRBV5-1; CDR3: CASSLEVGGSEQFF; DNA: TGCGCCAGCAGCTTGGAAGTGGGGGGAAGTGAGCAGTTCTTC
size: -; D: -; J: TRBJ2-1; V: TRBV5-1; CDR3: CASSSLGGYGSNEQFF; DNA: TGCGCCAGCAGCAGCCTTGGGGGGTATGGGAGCAATGAGCAGTTCTTC
size: -; D: TRBD1; J: TRBJ1-2; V: TRBV5-4; CDR3: CASSSSGPTGDYGYTF; DNA: TGTGCCAGCAGCTCAAGCGGACCCACAGGGGACTATGGCTACACCTTC
size: once; D: -; J: TRBJ1-6; V: TRBV4-1; CDR3: CASSQDRGFPPLHF; DNA: TGCGCCAGCAGCCAAGATCGCGGTTTTCCACCCCTCCACTTT
size: -; D: TRBD1; J: TRBJ1-3; V: TRBV7-9; CDR3: CASSSTVGQGGGNTIYF; DNA: TGTGCCAGCAGCTCCACTGTTGGACAGGGGGGCGGAAACACCATATATTTT
size: -; D: -; J: TRBJ2-3; V: TRBV5-4; CDR3: CASSTRSQGTDTQYF; DNA: TGTGCCAGCAGCACCCGTTCCCAGGGCACAGATACGCAGTATTTT
size: -; D: -; J: TRBJ2-7; V: TRBV29-1; CDR3: CSVVPQEVSYEQYF; DNA: TGCAGCGTTGTTCCCCAGGAAGTATCCTACGAGCAGTACTTC
size: -; D: -; J: TRBJ1-6; V: TRBV30; CDR3: CAWSQGGHSPLHF; DNA: TGTGCCTGGAGCCAGGGCGGCCATTCACCCCTCCACTTT
size: few; D: TRBD1; J: TRBJ1-5; V: TRBV5-6; CDR3: CASSFGQGTNQPQHF; DNA: TGTGCCAGCAGCTTCGGACAGGGAACAAATCAGCCCCAGCATTTT
size: few; D: TRBD1; J: TRBJ2-7; V: TRBV7-2; CDR3: CASSLLLRLGQGSYEQYF; DNA: TGTGCCAGCAGCTTGTTACTCCGACTGGGACAGGGGTCCTACGAGCAGTACTTC
size: -; D: -; J: TRBJ1-6; V: TRBV7-2; CDR3: CASSLRRTDPNSPLHF; DNA: TGTGCCAGCAGCTTACGGAGGACAGACCCAAATTCACCCCTCCACTTT
size: -; D: TRBD1; J: TRBJ2-7; V: TRBV7-2; CDR3: CASSLTGGYEQYF; DNA: TGTGCCAGCAGCTTAACAGGGGGCTACGAGCAGTACTTC
size: -; D: -; J: TRBJ1-4; V: TRBV7-3; CDR3: CASSPTGSTNEKLFF; DNA: TGTGCCAGCAGCCCGACAGGTTCAACTAATGAAAAACTGTTTTTT
size: -; D: TRBD1; J: TRBJ1-6; V: TRBV4-3; CDR3: CASSHKIRDRGLTLHF; DNA: TGCGCCAGCAGCCACAAAATCCGGGACAGGGGTTTGACCCTCCACTTT
size: -; D: TRBD2; J: TRBJ2-1; V: TRBV5-1; CDR3: CASSLALAASSYNEQFF; DNA: TGCGCCAGCAGCTTGGCTCTAGCGGCAAGCTCCTACAATGAGCAGTTCTTC